These T cell receptor beta chains were read from a single sample in a study of blood T cells in healthy people across ages. TCRdb re-called the 5' RACE reads with MiXCR, one entry per CDR3 protein. The sample holds hundreds of thousands of distinct CDR3 sequences, about 53% seen once. Input material: blood. The receptors were sampled from a man in his 60s in good health. Both conserved end residues are part of each CDR3. The order of the fields is D gene, V gene, clone size, J gene, CDR3 DNA, CDR3 protein. A D gene is named only where the DNA matches it firmly. Some rows have no size entry. The others give once, few or many, or a class for an expanded clone.

D: TRBD1; V: TRBV25-1; size: few; J: TRBJ2-1; DNA: TGTGCCAGCAGTGAATCCCCGGGACAGCCCAATGAGCAGTTCTTC; CDR3: CASSESPGQPNEQFF
D: -; V: TRBV7-6; size: -; J: TRBJ2-5; DNA: TGTGCCAGCAGCTTAATGCAGGGGCCGGGGGAGACCCAGTACTTC; CDR3: CASSLMQGPGETQYF
D: -; V: TRBV3-1; size: -; J: TRBJ1-1; DNA: TGTGCCAGCAGCCAGCGCGGACAGACCTCTGAAGCTTTCTTT; CDR3: CASSQRGQTSEAFF
D: -; V: TRBV12-3/TRBV12-4; size: few; J: TRBJ1-6; DNA: TGTGCCAGCAGTACCAGGGTAAAGCCCCTCCACTTT; CDR3: CASSTRVKPLHF
D: -; V: TRBV2; size: -; J: TRBJ1-4; DNA: TGTGCCAGCAGTCAAAGCCAGGGGACTAATGAAAAACTGTTTTTT; CDR3: CASSQSQGTNEKLFF
D: -; V: TRBV20-1; size: -; J: TRBJ1-5; DNA: TGCAGTGCTAGAGTAGCAGGGGTGGGGAATCAGCCCCAGCATTTT; CDR3: CSARVAGVGNQPQHF
D: -; V: TRBV20-1; size: once; J: TRBJ2-5; DNA: TGCAGTGCTACAACCTCGGGACGGATCTTTGGGGAGACCCAGTACTTC; CDR3: CSATTSGRIFGETQYF
D: TRBD2; V: TRBV11-2; size: few; J: TRBJ2-1; DNA: TGTGCCAGCAGCTTGAGCGGGGAGTACTACAATGAGCAGTTCTTC; CDR3: CASSLSGEYYNEQFF
D: -; V: TRBV6-1; size: few; J: TRBJ2-7; DNA: TGTGCCAGCGGAATACATACCTACGAGCAGTACTTC; CDR3: CASGIHTYEQYF
D: TRBD2; V: TRBV10-3; size: -; J: TRBJ2-6; DNA: TGTGCCATCAGTGACCTAGCGGGGATTGGGGCCAACGTCCTGACTTTC; CDR3: CAISDLAGIGANVLTF
D: -; V: TRBV7-9; size: once; J: TRBJ2-1; DNA: TGTGCCAGCAGCTTCGTGGACACGGGAAAGTTCTTC; CDR3: CASSFVDTGKFF
D: TRBD2; V: TRBV2; size: -; J: TRBJ2-3; DNA: TGTGCCACTTCCCCGGGACTAGCAACGGATACGCAGTATTTT; CDR3: CATSPGLATDTQYF
D: -; V: TRBV5-1; size: few; J: TRBJ2-2; DNA: TGCGCCAGCAGCTTGGCCCCGGTGGGGGCCGGGGAGCTGTTTTTT; CDR3: CASSLAPVGAGELFF
D: -; V: TRBV7-2; size: -; J: TRBJ2-6; DNA: TGTGCCAGCAGCTTATCTAATTTTGGAAGTGGGGCCAACGTCCTGACTTTC; CDR3: CASSLSNFGSGANVLTF
D: -; V: TRBV28; size: -; J: TRBJ1-1; DNA: TGTGCCAGCACAGTCATGGCAAACACTGAAGCTTTCTTT; CDR3: CASTVMANTEAFF
D: -; V: TRBV13; size: -; J: TRBJ1-2; DNA: TGTGCCTGCAGCTTAACAGGTGACACGCTCTATGGCTACACCTTC; CDR3: CACSLTGDTLYGYTF
D: -; V: TRBV7-9; size: -; J: TRBJ2-1; DNA: TGTGCCAGCAGCTTAGGGGGAGGAACGACTGAGCAGTTCTTC; CDR3: CASSLGGGTTEQFF
D: -; V: TRBV3-1; size: -; J: TRBJ1-2; DNA: TGTGCCAGCAGCCTTTGGGAGGCGGAATATGGCTACACCTTC; CDR3: CASSLWEAEYGYTF
D: -; V: TRBV9; size: -; J: TRBJ1-5; DNA: TGTGCCAGCAGTCCTTTTGGGGCAGATCAGCCCCAGCATTTT; CDR3: CASSPFGADQPQHF
D: TRBD1; V: TRBV5-1; size: -; J: TRBJ1-1; DNA: TGCGCCAGCAGCTGGGGAGACAGGGACTACACTGAAGCTTTCTTT; CDR3: CASSWGDRDYTEAFF
D: -; V: TRBV10-3; size: -; J: TRBJ1-5; DNA: TGTGCCATCAGTGAGTCGAAGGGGCATAATCAGCCCCAGCATTTT; CDR3: CAISESKGHNQPQHF
D: -; V: TRBV7-2; size: -; J: TRBJ1-2; DNA: TGTGCCAGCAGCTCCACGGGACGGAACTATGGCTACACCTTC; CDR3: CASSSTGRNYGYTF
D: TRBD2; V: TRBV5-1; size: few; J: TRBJ2-2; DNA: TGCGCCAGCAGCCCAAGGTTCGGACTAGCGGGTAACACCGGGGAGCTGTTTTTT; CDR3: CASSPRFGLAGNTGELFF
D: -; V: TRBV6-5; size: few; J: TRBJ1-2; DNA: TGTGCCAGCAGTCAACAGGCTAACTATGGCTACACCTTC; CDR3: CASSQQANYGYTF
D: -; V: TRBV28; size: few; J: TRBJ1-2; DNA: TGTGCCAGCAGTTTAAAAGGTTATGGCTACACCTTC; CDR3: CASSLKGYGYTF
D: TRBD1; V: TRBV11-2; size: -; J: TRBJ2-3; DNA: TGTGTCAGCAGCCGGACAGGGGGCCGATTAGTCACAGATACGCAGTATTTT; CDR3: CVSSRTGGRLVTDTQYF
D: -; V: TRBV9; size: -; J: TRBJ2-1; DNA: TGTGCCAGCAGCGCGACAGAGTCCTCCTACAATGAGCAGTTCTTC; CDR3: CASSATESSYNEQFF
D: -; V: TRBV27; size: few; J: TRBJ2-4; DNA: TGTGCCAGCAGTCCCAAGGGCCCAAACATTCAGTACTTC; CDR3: CASSPKGPNIQYF
D: -; V: TRBV6-2/TRBV6-3; size: -; J: TRBJ2-2; DNA: TGTGCCAGCAGTTTAGGGACGGCGACGAACACCGGGAAGCTGTTTTTT; CDR3: CASSLGTATNTGKLFF
D: -; V: TRBV25-1; size: once; J: TRBJ1-1; DNA: TGTGCCAGCAGTGAAAGGGGCAGGGGAGGGACTGAAGCTTTCTTT; CDR3: CASSERGRGGTEAFF
D: -; V: TRBV2; size: -; J: TRBJ1-6; DNA: TGTGCCAGCAGCCCCCAGGGGCCTAATTCACCCCTCCACTTT; CDR3: CASSPQGPNSPLHF
D: -; V: TRBV12-5; size: -; J: TRBJ2-5; DNA: TGTGCTAGTGGCCGCTTGGGGGTCCCACAAGAGACCCAGTACTTC; CDR3: CASGRLGVPQETQYF
D: -; V: TRBV3-1; size: -; J: TRBJ1-3; DNA: TGTGCCAGCAGCCAAGGACAGGACCTCTCTGGAAACACCATATATTTT; CDR3: CASSQGQDLSGNTIYF
D: -; V: TRBV5-1; size: -; J: TRBJ2-1; DNA: TGCGCCAGCGCCCTCTTGGGTGAGCAGTTCTTC; CDR3: CASALLGEQFF
D: -; V: TRBV7-2; size: -; J: TRBJ2-7; DNA: TGTGCCAGCAGTCTCTCGGACAGCTACGAGCAGTACTTC; CDR3: CASSLSDSYEQYF
D: -; V: TRBV11-2; size: many; J: TRBJ2-3; DNA: TGTGCCAGCAGCTTAGCGATCCTGGATACGCAGTATTTT; CDR3: CASSLAILDTQYF
D: TRBD1; V: TRBV10-3; size: few; J: TRBJ1-2; DNA: TGTGCCATCAGAGAATCGGACAGGACCGACTATGGCTACACCTTC; CDR3: CAIRESDRTDYGYTF
D: TRBD1; V: TRBV7-9; size: -; J: TRBJ2-1; DNA: TGTGCCAGCAGCCCACCGCTAGTAGGATGGACAGGGGACGGGGACAAGCGGCAGTTCTTC; CDR3: CASSPPLVGWTGDGDKRQFF
D: -; V: TRBV12-3/TRBV12-4; size: -; J: TRBJ2-3; DNA: TGTGCCACCCGGGATAGAGGGGTGTCAGATACGCAGTATTTT; CDR3: CATRDRGVSDTQYF
D: -; V: TRBV20-1; size: many; J: TRBJ2-5; DNA: TGCAGTGCTAGGGCCGGTGGGGAGACCCAGTACTTC; CDR3: CSARAGGETQYF
D: TRBD1; V: TRBV3-1; size: -; J: TRBJ2-7; DNA: TGTGCCAGCAGCCCGAACACCGGGACAGACTACGAGCAGTACTTC; CDR3: CASSPNTGTDYEQYF
D: -; V: TRBV10-3; size: few; J: TRBJ1-2; DNA: TGTGCCGGGGGAAGCACAGCTAACTATGGCTACACCTTC; CDR3: CAGGSTANYGYTF
D: -; V: TRBV7-9; size: -; J: TRBJ2-7; DNA: TGTGCCAGCAGCAAAAGCGCGACATTCTACGAGCAGTACTTC; CDR3: CASSKSATFYEQYF
D: -; V: TRBV20-1; size: once; J: TRBJ2-7; DNA: TGCAGTGCTAGAGATGTCAGCACAGTCCGCAATGAGCAGTACTTC; CDR3: CSARDVSTVRNEQYF
D: TRBD1; V: TRBV10-3; size: few; J: TRBJ2-5; DNA: TGTGCCATCAGTGATGGGACAGGGGGCACCCAGCAGTACTTC; CDR3: CAISDGTGGTQQYF